These 23 T cell receptor beta chains were sequenced from one sample in a study of cytomegalovirus exposure and HLA in healthy donors. PCR employed 60 Vbeta and 13 Jbeta primers. Repertoires were generated with immunoSEQ multiplex PCR, while TCRdb's copy carries only in-frame clones and drops some. The sample holds 160,000 or so clones; 60% to 80% are singletons and the top ten take 8% to 10%. The sample comprised PBMCs. The source is a man aged 18-30 years in good health and CMV-seropositive.

V and J are TRBV7-3 and TRBJ1-1; 7 bases are shared with TRBD1. The CDR3 extends over 14 amino acids. V lost 3 bases to trimming and J lost 1 base; unmatched junction nucleotides: 2. In germline, CDR1 is SGHTA, CDR2 FQGTGA. This chain's CDR3 is CASSFAGGNTEAFF. The CDR3, as DNA: TGTGCCAGCAGCTTCGCAGGGGGGAACACTGAAGCTTTCTTT.

The chain joins TRBV19 to TRBJ2-7; TRBD2 might be the D (5 bases). CDR3 length equals 14 residues. Germline values: CDR1 LNHDA, CDR2 SQIVND (reference sequence). The V end was cut by 1 base, the J end by 6 bases, with 13 bases between. CDR3: CASSIVGEGAEQYF. CDR3 bases: TGTGCCAGTAGTATAGTAGGTGAGGGCGCCGAGCAGTACTTC. Using reference TRBV19 and TRBJ2-7 for the parts outside the CDR3, the full variable domain is DGGITQSPKYLFRKEGQNVTLSCEQNLNHDAMYWYRQDPGQGLRLIYYSQIVNDFQKGDIAEGYSVSREKKESFPLTVTSAQKNPTAFYLCASSIVGEGAEQYFGPGTRLTVT.

The sample holds a few counts of this clone. V usage is TRBV27 and J usage is TRBJ1-1; possibly TRBD1 for D (6 bases). V lost 1 base and J 5 bases, leaving 17 bases between the germline ends. The CDR3 is 16 residues long. CDR1 and CDR2 (germline): MNHEY, SMNVEV (reference sequence). The CDR3 bases are TGTGCCAGCAGTTTATTAGTCAAGGGACACATGACTGAAGCTTTCTTT. Amino acid sequence: CASSLLVKGHMTEAFF.

The chain couples TRBV7-2 to TRBJ2-2; 8 bases map to TRBD2. CDR1 is SGHTA, CDR2 FQGNSA, per germline. The CDR3 length is 16 residues. The trim removed 3 bases at V and 6 bases at J, leaving 9 bases unmatched. DNA for the CDR3: TGTGCCAGCAGCTTTTTCAGCGGGGGACTATCCGGGGAGCTGTTTTTT. This encodes CASSFFSGGLSGELFF.

V gene TRBV2 combines with J gene TRBJ1-1; 9 bases match TRBD1. V shed 8 bases, J shed 0 bases, and the junction held 4 bases outside the gene matches. Per the germline V gene, CDR1 is SNHLY and CDR2 is FYNNEI. CDR3 length equals 14 residues. DNA of the CDR3: TGTGCCAGCTCGGGGACAGGGATGAACACTGAAGCTTTCTTT. The encoded protein is CASSGTGMNTEAFF.

The table lists this clone with a few counts. V gene TRBV12-5 combines with J gene TRBJ1-3; D perhaps matches TRBD1 (6 bases). The CDR3 covers 13 residues. Trimming cost V 6 bases and J 1 base, with 7 bases left between them. From germline, CDR1 is LGHNT and CDR2 FRNRAP. In nucleotides, the CDR3 is TGTGCTAGTGGGACAGGATCTGGAAACACCATATATTTT. Its protein product is CASGTGSGNTIYF.

Only a few counts were recorded for this clone. The rearrangement joins TRBV5-1 to TRBJ2-3; TRBD1 aligns across 9 bases. V lost 0 bases and J lost 1; bases outside the gene matches: 6. Germline V gene lookup returns CDR1 SGHRS and CDR2 YFSETQ. CDR3 length: 17 amino acids. CDR3: CASSLEGRQGGTDTQYF. DNA of the CDR3: TGCGCCAGCAGCTTGGAAGGGCGACAGGGGGGCACAGATACGCAGTATTTT.

The V and J genes are TRBV5-6 and TRBJ2-7; tentative D call: TRBD1 (6 bases). The germline V and J ends were trimmed by 2 bases and 2 bases, with 11 bases remaining between them. The CDR3 runs to 14 residues. The germline gives CDR1 SGHDT, CDR2 YYEEEE. CDR3 coding DNA: TGTGCCAGCAGCTTTTCAGGGGTGGCCTACGAGCAGTACTTC. Translating gives CASSFSGVAYEQYF. Drawing the rest from reference TRBV5-6 and TRBJ2-7, the complete variable domain is DAGVTQSPTHLIKTRGQQVTLRCSPKSGHDTVSWYQQALGQGPQFIFQYYEEEERQRGNFPDRFSGHQFPNYSSELNVNALLLGDSALYLCASSFSGVAYEQYFGPGTRLTVT.

The gene calls are TRBV6-5 and TRBJ2-5; TRBD1 matches 10 bases. CDR1 and CDR2 from the germline V gene are MNHEY and SVGAGI. This CDR3 region has 14 residues. J was trimmed by 1 base and V by 6 bases; bases with no gene match: 2. The CDR3: CASSRDRGQETQYF. The CDR3 region has the DNA TGTGCCAGCAGCCGGGACAGGGGCCAAGAGACCCAGTACTTC.

There are a few counts of this clone. The V call is TRBV9, the J call TRBJ2-3; D possibly corresponds to TRBD2 (6 bases). Germline V gives CDR1 SGDLS, CDR2 YYNGEE. Deletions cut 0 bases from V and 4 bases from J, with 12 bases between. The CDR3 has 15 residues. Here the CDR3 reads CASSVGRGLADTQYF. The CDR3 nucleotides are TGTGCCAGCAGCGTAGGAAGGGGACTGGCAGATACGCAGTATTTT.

The rearrangement links TRBV5-6 to TRBJ2-3; D ambiguous. The CDR3 has 14 amino acids. CDR1 and CDR2 from the germline V gene are SGHDT and YYEEEE. V gave up 4 bases and J gave up 2 bases, with 11 bases separating them. The CDR3, as DNA: TGTGCCAGCAGCCGCGCCGGTCACACAGATACGCAGTATTTT. Residues: CASSRAGHTDTQYF.

The chain recombines TRBV5-1 with TRBJ2-1, with 10 bases fitting TRBD2. CDR1 and CDR2 (germline): SGHRS, YFSETQ. Germline trimming cut 4 bases from V and 2 bases from J; bases unmatched to any gene: 6. CDR3 length: 16 amino acids. The CDR3 protein is CASSLSGRDPYNEQFF. DNA for the CDR3: TGCGCCAGCAGCCTCAGCGGGAGGGACCCCTACAATGAGCAGTTCTTC. The whole variable domain, filled in from reference TRBV5-1 and TRBJ2-1, reads KAGVTQTPRYLIKTRGQQVTLSCSPISGHRSVSWYQQTPGQGLQFLFEYFSETQRNKGNFPGRFSGRQFSNSRSEMNVSTLELGDSALYLCASSLSGRDPYNEQFFGPGTRLTVL.

This clone occurred a few times. The rearrangement links TRBV6-1 to TRBJ2-3; 7 bases fit TRBD2. Trimming cost V 2 bases and J 0 bases; bases outside gene matches: 5. Germline V lookup: CDR1 MNHNS, CDR2 SASEGT. This CDR3 is built from 16 residues. The CDR3 DNA follows: TGTGCCAGCAGTGAAAGAAGCGGGATGAGCACAGATACGCAGTATTTT. Translated, it gives CASSERSGMSTDTQYF.

CDR3 sequence (DNA): TGTGCCAGCAGTTGGCTAGCGGGATCTGGGGGCACAGATACGCAGTATTTT. Translating gives CASSWLAGSGGTDTQYF. The chain recombines TRBV2 with TRBJ2-3; 9 positions match TRBD2. Germline V gives CDR1 SNHLY, CDR2 FYNNEI. The CDR3 is 17 amino acids. Unmatched junction bases numbered 10, after V lost 5 bases and J lost 1 base.

V usage is TRBV11-1 and J usage is TRBJ2-1; 7 bases align to TRBD1. Germline V gene lookup returns CDR1 SGHAT and CDR2 FQDESV (reference sequence). V trimming: 5 bases; J trimming: 5 bases; junction bases outside the gene matches: 9. The CDR3 contains 15 residues. The CDR3 loop reads CASSHQGTANNEQFF. The CDR3 DNA reads as TGTGCCAGCAGCCACCAAGGGACAGCAAACAATGAGCAGTTCTTC.

The DNA of the CDR3 is TGTGCCAGCAGCCAGGAACTTGGACTAGCGGGAAACAATGAGCAGTTCTTC. Its translation is CASSQELGLAGNNEQFF. This sequence joins TRBV4-2 and TRBJ2-1; 12 bases match TRBD2. Germline-derived CDR1 and CDR2 are LGHNA and YNFKEQ. The V segment lost 3 bases and the J segment 5 bases; nucleotides outside the gene matches: 8. The CDR3 runs 17 residues.

The chain carries TRBV6-6 and TRBJ1-4; no definite D call. V was shortened by 3 bases and J by 7 bases, with 15 bases between the two germline ends. This CDR3 is built from 15 residues. The germline CDR1 and CDR2 sequences are MNHNY and SVGAGI (reference sequence). Written as DNA, the CDR3 is TGTGCCAGCAGTTATAACGGGGAAATAGTTGAAAAACTGTTTTTT. This encodes CASSYNGEIVEKLFF.

This clone was counted a few times. This rearrangement joins TRBV11-2 to TRBJ2-7; 8 positions agree with TRBD1. V shed 5 bases and J 1 base; nucleotides not matched to a gene: 7. Per germline, CDR1 SGHAT and CDR2 FQNNGV. The CDR3 covers 15 residues. In DNA, the CDR3 is TGTGCCAGCAGCGGCAGACAGGGGTCTTCCTACGAGCAGTACTTC. This translates into CASSGRQGSSYEQYF.

The chain employs TRBV14 and TRBJ1-5; D possibly corresponds to TRBD1 (6 bases). Per the germline V gene, CDR1 is SGHDN and CDR2 is FVKESK. This CDR3 spans 16 amino acids. Trimming took off 1 base at V and 1 base at J, with 11 bases between the two ends. The CDR3 nucleotides are TGTGCCAGCAGCCAAGGGGGCCAGGGGAGCAATCAGCCCCAGCATTTT. Protein product: CASSQGGQGSNQPQHF. The variable domain in full, with the rest retrieved from reference TRBV14 and TRBJ1-5, is EAGVTQFPSHSVIEKGQTVTLRCDPISGHDNLYWYRRVMGKEIKFLLHFVKESKQDESGMPNNRFLAERTGGTYSTLKVQPAELEDSGVYFCASSQGGQGSNQPQHFGDGTRLSIL.

This clone has a handful of counts. The chain employs TRBV19 and TRBJ1-5; possible D gene TRBD1, 6 bases. The CDR3 length is 14 residues. V lost 6 bases, J lost 5 bases, and 14 bases lay in between. CDR1 and CDR2 from the germline V gene are LNHDA and SQIVND (reference sequence). CDR3: CASRMRGGYQPQHF. The CDR3 coding sequence is TGTGCCAGTAGAATGAGGGGGGGATATCAGCCCCAGCATTTT.

The rearrangement links TRBV29-1 to TRBJ1-2, with D perhaps matching TRBD1 (6 bases). The CDR3 runs 12 residues. V shed 8 bases and J shed 3 bases, with 13 bases lying between them. The V gene's germline CDR1 is SQVTM and CDR2 ANQGSEA. The chain's CDR3 is CSSYRDDYGYTF. In nucleotides, the CDR3 is TGCAGCTCATACAGGGACGACTATGGCTACACCTTC.

The CDR3 sequence: CASSLRAHEQYF. In DNA, the CDR3 is TGTGCCAGCAGCCTTCGAGCCCACGAGCAGTACTTC. The V call is TRBV7-9, the J call TRBJ2-7; D unresolved. Germline lookup yields CDR1 SEHNR and CDR2 FQNEAQ (reference sequence). The CDR3 runs 12 residues. V was clipped by 5 bases and J by 5 bases, with 10 bases between them.

The chain has TRBV13 and TRBJ2-5; 9 positions match TRBD2. V lost 6 bases and J lost 3; bases outside the gene matches: 5. CDR1 and CDR2 from the germline V gene are PRHDT and FYEKMQ (reference sequence). The CDR3 runs 14 residues. The CDR3 reads CASSGRGGEETQYF. In DNA, the CDR3 is TGTGCCAGCAGTGGCCGCGGGGGGGAAGAGACCCAGTACTTC.